Presented here are 31 T cell receptor beta chains from one specimen sequenced in a study of graft-versus-host responses after intestinal transplantation. Sequencing used immunoSEQ multiplex PCR; TCRdb keeps in-frame clones, though not all of them. Of approximately 80,000 clones listed, about 89% are singletons. The antigens for these receptors are not known. The material was unstimulated CD4+ T cells sorted from spleen or lymph node cells, obtained before intestinal transplant. The receptor source for this set is a human donor who received an intestinal transplant.

This clone was detected only once. This sequence joins TRBV15 and TRBJ1-5; 8 bases line up with TRBD1. Germline V gives CDR1 LNHNV, CDR2 YYDKDF (reference sequence). CDR3 length: 16 residues. Trimming at V came to 1 base and at J to 4 bases, leaving 6 bases not matched to a gene. Written as DNA, the CDR3 is TGTGCCACCAGCAGAGCGACAGGGGTCGGGAATCAGCCCCAGCATTTT. As protein: CATSRATGVGNQPQHF.

The gene calls are TRBV5-1 and TRBJ2-7; D unresolved. Germline V CDR1 and CDR2: SGHRS, YFSETQ. The length of the CDR3 is 14 residues. V was clipped by 3 bases and J by 1 base, with 11 bases between them. As DNA, the CDR3 is TGCGCCAGCAGCTCGGCAGGTGCTTCCTACGAGCAGTACTTC. Translated: CASSSAGASYEQYF.

This clone was seen more than once but under ten times. This chain uses TRBV5-1 with TRBJ1-3; 7 bases match TRBD1. The CDR3 has 15 amino acids. After removal of 3 bases from V and 1 base from J, the junction contained 4 bases not matched to a gene. CDR1 and CDR2 from the germline V gene are SGHRS and YFSETQ. CDR3 region: CASSSTGQSGNTIYF. CDR3 DNA sequence: TGCGCCAGCAGCTCGACAGGGCAATCTGGAAACACCATATATTTT. The full variable domain, in which reference TRBV5-1 and TRBJ1-3 provide the parts outside the CDR3, is KAGVTQTPRYLIKTRGQQVTLSCSPISGHRSVSWYQQTPGQGLQFLFEYFSETQRNKGNFPGRFSGRQFSNSRSEMNVSTLELGDSALYLCASSSTGQSGNTIYFGEGSWLTVV.

The chain carries TRBV28 and TRBJ1-4; D unclear. CDR3 length equals 13 residues. The germline gives CDR1 MDHEN, CDR2 SYDVKM. With 10 bases removed from V and 3 bases from J, the gap between germline ends came to 12 bases. CDR3 DNA sequence: TGTGCCACCACACACCCGTCTAATGAAAAACTGTTTTTT. It codes for CATTHPSNEKLFF.

The chain carries TRBV15 and TRBJ2-7, with TRBD1 matching over 9 bases. V lost 1 base to trimming and J lost 6 bases; unmatched junction nucleotides: 4. This CDR3 spans 14 amino acids. The V gene's germline CDR1 is LNHNV and CDR2 YYDKDF (reference sequence). The CDR3 loop reads CATSRGGTGLEQYF. CDR3 DNA sequence: TGTGCCACCAGCAGAGGGGGGACAGGGCTCGAGCAGTACTTC.

The rearrangement links TRBV5-1 to TRBJ2-1, with 11 positions matching TRBD2. V lost 4 bases and J lost 4; bases outside the gene matches: 10. This CDR3 has 17 amino acids. Germline V gene data show CDR1 as SGHRS and CDR2 as YFSETQ. CDR3 sequence: CASSPNPGTSGYNEQFF. The CDR3 DNA follows: TGCGCCAGCAGCCCCAATCCCGGGACTAGCGGATACAATGAGCAGTTCTTC. The whole variable domain, remainder taken from reference TRBV5-1 and TRBJ2-1, is KAGVTQTPRYLIKTRGQQVTLSCSPISGHRSVSWYQQTPGQGLQFLFEYFSETQRNKGNFPGRFSGRQFSNSRSEMNVSTLELGDSALYLCASSPNPGTSGYNEQFFGPGTRLTVL.

The chain joins TRBV30 to TRBJ2-7; 10 bases agree with TRBD1. The CDR3 extends over 16 amino acids. Trimming at V came to 0 bases and at J to 5 bases, leaving 10 bases not matched to a gene. Germline V gene lookup returns CDR1 GTSNPN and CDR2 SVGIG (reference sequence). The CDR3: CAWSVKPGQGFHEQYF. In nucleotides, the CDR3 is TGTGCCTGGAGTGTAAAACCGGGACAGGGGTTCCACGAGCAGTACTTC.

The DNA for the CDR3 is TGTGCCAGCACCCCTCGGACTAGCGGGGGCACAGATACGCAGTATTTT. This codes for CASTPRTSGGTDTQYF. The V call is TRBV2, the J call TRBJ2-3; TRBD2 aligns across 12 bases. Per the germline V gene, CDR1 is SNHLY and CDR2 is FYNNEI. V was pared by 7 bases and J by 1 base, with 6 bases of the junction left unmatched. The CDR3 loop spans 16 amino acids. The full variable domain, with the rest looked up from reference TRBV2 and TRBJ2-3, is EPEVTQTPSHQVTQMGQEVILRCVPISNHLYFYWYRQILGQKVEFLVSFYNNEISEKSEIFDDQFSVERPDGSNFTLKIRSTKLEDSAMYFCASTPRTSGGTDTQYFGPGTRLTVL.

The V call is TRBV18, the J call TRBJ2-7; D is possibly TRBD2 (6 bases). The CDR3 extends over 13 amino acids. Trimming shortened V by 2 bases and J by 7 bases, and 12 bases separated the two germline ends. The germline gives CDR1 KGHSH, CDR2 LQKENI. Written as DNA, the CDR3 is TGTGCCAGCTCACCAATGGAGGGAGGAGAGCAGTACTTC. Its translation is CASSPMEGGEQYF.

The V call is TRBV30, the J call TRBJ1-6; D uncertain. The germline gives CDR1 GTSNPN, CDR2 SVGIG (reference sequence). Trimming took off 2 bases at V and 10 bases at J, with 9 bases between the two ends. CDR3 length: 12 amino acids. The CDR3 sequence is CAWSSNGSPLHF. The CDR3 DNA reads as TGTGCCTGGAGTTCAAATGGCTCACCCCTCCACTTT.

There are a few counts of this clone. The rearrangement joins TRBV5-1 to TRBJ1-3, with TRBD1 matching over 10 bases. The CDR3 has 14 amino acids. V lost 5 bases, J lost 3 bases, and 2 bases stayed unmatched. Per germline, CDR1 SGHRS and CDR2 YFSETQ. The CDR3 region is CASRTGGSGNTIYF. DNA of the CDR3: TGCGCCAGCAGGACAGGGGGCAGTGGAAACACCATATATTTT. Filled out from reference TRBV5-1 and TRBJ1-3, the complete variable domain reads KAGVTQTPRYLIKTRGQQVTLSCSPISGHRSVSWYQQTPGQGLQFLFEYFSETQRNKGNFPGRFSGRQFSNSRSEMNVSTLELGDSALYLCASRTGGSGNTIYFGEGSWLTVV.

The chain employs TRBV5-4 and TRBJ1-3, with a tentative D call TRBD1 (5 bases). Germline V gene sequence: CDR1 SGHNT, CDR2 YYREEE (reference sequence). With 0 bases removed from V and 4 bases from J, the gap between germline ends came to 8 bases. This CDR3 is 14 amino acids long. DNA of the CDR3: TGTGCCAGCAGCTTGGCGGGGGAAGGAAACACCATATATTTT. This translates into CASSLAGEGNTIYF.

V and J are TRBV4-2 and TRBJ2-2, with TRBD2 matching over 13 bases. After removal of 4 bases from V and 4 bases from J, the junction contained 12 bases not matched to a gene. The germline gives CDR1 LGHNA, CDR2 YNFKEQ. The CDR3 runs to 19 residues. Here the CDR3 reads CASSLQTSGGRLSTGELFF. CDR3 nucleotide sequence: TGTGCCAGCAGCCTGCAGACTAGCGGGGGGCGTTTAAGCACCGGGGAGCTGTTTTTT.

The rearrangement joins TRBV2 to TRBJ1-6, with 7 bases matching TRBD1. The CDR3 length is 15 residues. Trimming removed 2 bases from V and 7 bases from J; junction bases left unmatched: 5. The V gene's germline CDR1 is SNHLY and CDR2 FYNNEI. In DNA form, the CDR3 reads TGTGCCAGCAGTGAACCCCAGGGGGTGAATTCACCCCTCCACTTT. Protein: CASSEPQGVNSPLHF.

This rearrangement joins TRBV11-2 to TRBJ2-2; 7 nucleotides line up with TRBD1. The germline V gene encodes CDR1 SGHAT and CDR2 FQNNGV. CDR3 length: 14 amino acids. With V trimmed by 5 bases and J by 4 bases, 4 bases remained unmatched. The CDR3 DNA reads TGTGCCAGCAGCACCACAGGGGTCACCGGGGAGCTGTTTTTT. Its protein product is CASSTTGVTGELFF.

A few counts support this clone. The chain recombines TRBV6-1 with TRBJ2-3; D is unresolved. The germline V and J ends were trimmed by 1 base and 0 bases, with 5 bases remaining between them. The germline CDR1 and CDR2 sequences are MNHNS and SASEGT. The CDR3 has 14 amino acids. The CDR3 is CASSEGRSTDTQYF. The DNA of the CDR3 is TGTGCCAGCAGTGAAGGGCGGAGCACAGATACGCAGTATTTT.

To note about this clone: Other DNA sequences in the same sample also yield this CDR3. The chain couples TRBV5-1 to TRBJ2-3, with 7 bases fitting TRBD1. Trimming took 0 bases from V and 1 from J; bases not matched to a gene: 2. This CDR3 is 15 amino acids long. Germline V gene lookup returns CDR1 SGHRS and CDR2 YFSETQ. CDR3 sequence: CASSLEGQGTDTQYF. Written as DNA, the CDR3 is TGCGCCAGCAGCTTGGAAGGACAGGGCACAGATACGCAGTATTTT.

The V call is TRBV5-1, the J call TRBJ2-7; 10 nucleotides line up with TRBD1. Germline V lookup: CDR1 SGHRS, CDR2 YFSETQ. J gave up 3 bases and V 4 bases, and 13 bases lay outside the gene matches. The CDR3 totals 17 residues. CDR3 in amino acids: CASSLGGTRDRGYEQYF. The CDR3 nucleotides are TGCGCCAGCAGCCTGGGAGGGACCCGGGACAGGGGCTACGAGCAGTACTTC.

V and J are TRBV6-5 and TRBJ1-5; tentatively, D is TRBD1 (6 bases). Trimming pared 6 bases from V and 0 bases from J, leaving 12 bases between. Germline CDR1 is MNHEY and CDR2 is SVGAGI. There are 15 residues in the CDR3. CDR3 bases: TGTGCCAGCAGGGAAAAGGACAGTAGCAATCAGCCCCAGCATTTT. Translating gives CASREKDSSNQPQHF.

CDR3 in DNA: TGTGCCAGCAGCCCACTTGGACTAGCGGCCTACGAGCAGTACTTC. This sequence encodes CASSPLGLAAYEQYF. The chain is built from TRBV7-9 and TRBJ2-7; 10 bases map to TRBD2. V was pared by 5 bases and J by 2 bases, with 6 bases of the junction left unmatched. The CDR3 loop spans 15 amino acids. Per the germline V gene, CDR1 is SEHNR and CDR2 is FQNEAQ (reference sequence).

This chain uses TRBV30 with TRBJ1-1, with D perhaps TRBD1 (5 bases). The germline V and J ends were trimmed by 1 base and 5 bases, with 11 bases remaining between them. Germline CDR1 and CDR2: GTSNPN and SVGIG (reference sequence). The CDR3 covers 13 residues. This CDR3 reads CAWSGGGLTEAFF. The CDR3 DNA follows: TGTGCCTGGAGTGGGGGGGGGTTGACTGAAGCTTTCTTT.

The chain combines TRBV11-2 with TRBJ2-7; perhaps TRBD2 as D (5 bases). Germline V gene data show CDR1 as SGHAT and CDR2 as FQNNGV. This CDR3 is built from 14 residues. Trimming removed 1 base at V and 1 base at J, with 8 bases between. CDR3 sequence reads: CASSLVGLSYEQYF. The CDR3 nucleotides are TGTGCCAGCAGCTTAGTCGGACTGTCCTACGAGCAGTACTTC.

The CDR3 region is CASSTEGSDGYTF. The CDR3 nucleotides read TGTGCCAGTAGTACCGAGGGATCGGATGGCTACACCTTC. The rearrangement links TRBV19 to TRBJ1-2; D call uncertain. There are 13 residues in the CDR3. The germline gives CDR1 LNHDA, CDR2 SQIVND (reference sequence). V lost 4 bases to trimming and J lost 6 bases, with 12 bases between them.

This clone was found once. The chain combines TRBV9 with TRBJ1-4; possible D gene TRBD1, 5 bases. V was trimmed by 0 bases and J by 0 bases, leaving 9 bases between them. The CDR3 covers 16 residues. Germline V gene sequence: CDR1 SGDLS, CDR2 YYNGEE. The CDR3 reads CASSVGQRATNEKLFF. The CDR3 nucleotides are TGTGCCAGCAGCGTAGGACAGCGAGCAACTAATGAAAAACTGTTTTTT. The full variable domain, its missing parts supplied by reference TRBV9 and TRBJ1-4, is DSGVTQTPKHLITATGQRVTLRCSPRSGDLSVYWYQQSLDQGLQFLIQYYNGEERAKGNILERFSAQQFPDLHSELNLSSLELGDSALYFCASSVGQRATNEKLFFGSGTQLSVL.

The J gene is TRBJ2-7, the V gene TRBV28; D possibly corresponds to TRBD2 (6 bases). Germline CDR1 reads MDHEN; CDR2 reads SYDVKM. Trimming took 6 bases from V and 5 from J, leaving 23 bases between them. The CDR3 is 16 residues long. The CDR3 bases are TGTGCCAGCAGACGAGAAGCCCTACTGGGAGGCGACGAGCAGTACTTC. Amino acids: CASRREALLGGDEQYF. Drawing the rest from reference TRBV28 and TRBJ2-7, the complete variable domain is DVKVTQSSRYLVKRTGEKVFLECVQDMDHENMFWYRQDPGLGLRLIYFSYDVKMKEKGDIPEGYSVSREKKERFSLILESASTNQTSMYLCASRREALLGGDEQYFGPGTRLTVT.

The J gene is TRBJ1-1, the V gene TRBV28, with 10 bases that match TRBD1. CDR1 and CDR2 from the germline V gene are MDHEN and SYDVKM. The trim removed 6 bases at V and 4 bases at J, leaving 2 bases unmatched. The CDR3 has 13 amino acids. The CDR3 loop reads CASSWTGGTEAFF. CDR3 DNA sequence: TGTGCCAGCAGCTGGACAGGGGGCACTGAAGCTTTCTTT.

The rearrangement joins TRBV5-1 to TRBJ1-6, with 7 bases lining up with TRBD1. The CDR3 spans 14 residues. Germline V gives CDR1 SGHRS, CDR2 YFSETQ. The trim removed 0 bases at V and 11 bases at J, leaving 5 bases unmatched. This CDR3 reads CASSLDTGAPPLHF. The CDR3 DNA follows: TGCGCCAGCAGCTTGGATACAGGGGCGCCACCCCTCCACTTT.

This clone is a singleton in its sample. The chain uses TRBV7-8 and TRBJ1-5; 9 bases line up with TRBD1. J was trimmed by 7 bases and V by 4 bases; bases with no gene match: 5. The CDR3 contains 14 residues. Germline-derived CDR1 and CDR2 are SGHVS and FQNEAQ. The CDR3 DNA sequence: TGTGCCAGCAGCTCAGACAGGGGGAAGCAGCCCCAGCATTTT. Protein: CASSSDRGKQPQHF. The variable domain in full, with the rest retrieved from reference TRBV7-8 and TRBJ1-5, is GAGVSQSPRYKVAKRGQDVALRCDPISGHVSLFWYQQALGQGPEFLTYFQNEAQLDKSGLPSDRFFAERPEGSVSTLKIQRTQQEDSAVYLCASSSDRGKQPQHFGDGTRLSIL.

This clone has only a few counts. The chain carries TRBV4-1 and TRBJ1-3; 9 nucleotides align to TRBD1. This CDR3 is built from 17 residues. Trimming at V came to 1 base and at J to 4 bases, leaving 8 bases not matched to a gene. In germline, CDR1 is MGHRA, CDR2 YSYEKL. DNA of the CDR3: TGCGCCAGCAGCCAAGCCGGGACAGGGCTCCTCGGAAACACCATATATTTT. Translating it yields CASSQAGTGLLGNTIYF.

Here the CDR3 DNA reads TGTGCCAGCAGCTTAAGTCCAAGCCACGAGCAGTACTTC. Translating gives CASSLSPSHEQYF. V and J are TRBV7-3 and TRBJ2-7; D is unresolved. V lost 1 base to trimming and J lost 5 bases, with 9 bases between them. The CDR3 contains 13 residues. CDR1 and CDR2 (germline): SGHTA, FQGTGA.

Concerning this clone itself: Additional DNA sequences in this sample encode the identical CDR3. The chain is built from TRBV5-1 and TRBJ1-1; 8 bases line up with TRBD1. CDR1 is SGHRS and CDR2 is YFSETQ in the germline V gene. Trimming at V came to 4 bases and at J to 0 bases, leaving 5 bases not matched to a gene. The length of the CDR3 is 15 residues. Here the CDR3 DNA reads TGCGCCAGCAGCGAACGGACAGGGTTGAACACTGAAGCTTTCTTT. It is translated as CASSERTGLNTEAFF.